Shown below are 3 T cell receptor beta chains from a single sample sequenced in a study of vaccination effects on CD4 cells after COVID-19. Assay used: immunoSEQ multiplex PCR; TCRdb lists only in-frame clones, some missing. The sample has around 23,000 clones, 76% seen once. Before sequencing took place, the ViraFEST assay used viral peptide pools to expand antigen-specific CD4+ T cells. Culture lasted around eleven days before CD4+ T cell isolation. None of these healthy vaccinees had been infected with SARS-CoV-2 before vaccination. What these receptors recognize is not known. The sequencing used CD4+ T cells from PBMCs cultured with HCoV-NL63 spike peptides, collected before COVID-19 vaccination. These TCRs come from a human donor who received a COVID-19 vaccine.

This rearrangement joins TRBV6-4 to TRBJ2-5; 10 bases agree with TRBD2. Per the germline V gene, CDR1 is MRHNA and CDR2 is SNTAGT. The CDR3 spans 16 residues. V gave up 6 bases and J gave up 2 bases; unmatched junction bases: 9. CDR3 amino acids: CASRRPGLALQETQYF. The CDR3 DNA sequence: TGTGCCAGCAGGAGACCGGGACTAGCGTTGCAAGAGACCCAGTACTTC.

This chain joins TRBV5-3 and TRBJ2-1; D uncertain. TRBV5-3 is classed as an ORF, of uncertain function. Deletions cut 4 bases from V and 0 bases from J, with 14 bases between. The CDR3 extends over 16 amino acids. The CDR3 loop is CARSLFASSSYNEQFF. The DNA for the CDR3 is TGTGCCAGAAGCCTCTTCGCCAGTAGCTCCTACAATGAGCAGTTCTTC.

This chain links TRBV11-2 with TRBJ2-2; 7 bases are a match to TRBD2. From germline, CDR1 is SGHAT and CDR2 FQNNGV. The CDR3 contains 15 residues. Trimming removed 6 bases from V and 7 bases from J; junction bases left unmatched: 11. The CDR3 sequence: CASRNPGGRIGELFF. The CDR3 nucleotides are TGTGCCAGCAGAAACCCGGGAGGCCGGATCGGGGAGCTGTTTTTT.